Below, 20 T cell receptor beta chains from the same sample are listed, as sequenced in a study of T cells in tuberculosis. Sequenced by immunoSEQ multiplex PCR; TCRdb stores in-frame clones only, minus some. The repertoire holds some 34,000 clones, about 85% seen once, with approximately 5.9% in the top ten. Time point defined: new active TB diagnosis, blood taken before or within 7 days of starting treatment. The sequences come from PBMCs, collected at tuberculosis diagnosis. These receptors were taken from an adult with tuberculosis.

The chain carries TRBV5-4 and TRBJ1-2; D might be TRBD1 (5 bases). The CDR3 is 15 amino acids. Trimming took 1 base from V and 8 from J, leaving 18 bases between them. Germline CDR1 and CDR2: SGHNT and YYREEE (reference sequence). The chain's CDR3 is CASSLQGGVDGGYTF. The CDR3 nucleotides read TGTGCCAGCAGCTTGCAGGGCGGGGTTGATGGGGGCTACACCTTC.

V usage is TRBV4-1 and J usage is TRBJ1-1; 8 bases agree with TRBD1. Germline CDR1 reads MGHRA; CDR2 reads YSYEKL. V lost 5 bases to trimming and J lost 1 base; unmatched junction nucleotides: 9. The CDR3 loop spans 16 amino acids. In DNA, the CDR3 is TGCGCCAGCAGCTTCCGGACAGGGTCGGGGAACACTGAAGCTTTCTTT. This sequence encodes CASSFRTGSGNTEAFF.

The CDR3 loop is CASSLELSYEQYF. CDR3 bases: TGTGCCAGCAGCTTAGAGTTGAGCTACGAGCAGTACTTC. This chain connects TRBV7-2 to TRBJ2-7; no definite D call. The CDR3 has 13 residues. Trimming took 1 base from V and 3 from J, leaving 7 bases between them. CDR1 and CDR2 (germline): SGHTA, FQGNSA. The complete variable domain, with remaining parts taken from reference TRBV7-2 and TRBJ2-7, reads GAGVSQSPSNKVTEKGKDVELRCDPISGHTALYWYRQSLGQGLEFLIYFQGNSAPDKSGLPSDRFSAERTGGSVSTLTIQRTQQEDSAVYLCASSLELSYEQYFGPGTRLTVT.

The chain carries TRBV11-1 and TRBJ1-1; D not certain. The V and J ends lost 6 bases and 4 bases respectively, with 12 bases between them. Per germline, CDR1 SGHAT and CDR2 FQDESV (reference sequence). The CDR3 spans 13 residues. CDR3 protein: CASSPGEGTEAFF. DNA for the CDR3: TGTGCCAGCAGTCCCGGGGAGGGCACTGAAGCTTTCTTT.

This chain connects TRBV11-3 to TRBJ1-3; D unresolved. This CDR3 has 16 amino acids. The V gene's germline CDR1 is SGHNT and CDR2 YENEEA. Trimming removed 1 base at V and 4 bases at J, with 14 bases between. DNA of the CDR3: TGTGCCAGCAGCTTAGGAGGGCCCAGCGGCGGAAACACCATATATTTT. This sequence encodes CASSLGGPSGGNTIYF.

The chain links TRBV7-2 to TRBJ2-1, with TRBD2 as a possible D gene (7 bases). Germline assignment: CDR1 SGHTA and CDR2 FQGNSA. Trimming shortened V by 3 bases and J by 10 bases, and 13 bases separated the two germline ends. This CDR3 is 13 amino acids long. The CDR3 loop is CASSLGGRPEQFF. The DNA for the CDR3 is TGTGCCAGCAGCTTGGGGGGGCGGCCCGAGCAGTTCTTC.

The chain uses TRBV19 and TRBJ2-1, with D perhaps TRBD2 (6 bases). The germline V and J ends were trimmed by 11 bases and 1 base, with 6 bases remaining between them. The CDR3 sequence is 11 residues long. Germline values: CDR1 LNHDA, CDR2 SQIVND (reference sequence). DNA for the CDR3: TGTGCCGCGGGATCCTACAATGAGCAGTTCTTC. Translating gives CAAGSYNEQFF. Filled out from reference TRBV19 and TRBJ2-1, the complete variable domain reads DGGITQSPKYLFRKEGQNVTLSCEQNLNHDAMYWYRQDPGQGLRLIYYSQIVNDFQKGDIAEGYSVSREKKESFPLTVTSAQKNPTAFYLCAAGSYNEQFFGPGTRLTVL.

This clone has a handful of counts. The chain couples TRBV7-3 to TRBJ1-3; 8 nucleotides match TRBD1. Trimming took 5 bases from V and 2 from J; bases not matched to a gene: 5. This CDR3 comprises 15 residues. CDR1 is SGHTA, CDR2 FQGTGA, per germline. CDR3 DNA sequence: TGTGCCAGCAGCCAACAGGGGGTACCTGGAAACACCATATATTTT. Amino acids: CASSQQGVPGNTIYF.

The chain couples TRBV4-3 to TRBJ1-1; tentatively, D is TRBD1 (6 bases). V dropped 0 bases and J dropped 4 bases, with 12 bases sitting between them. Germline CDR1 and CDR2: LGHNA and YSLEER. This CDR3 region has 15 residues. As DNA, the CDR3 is TGCGCCAGCAGCCAAGATATTACAGGGAGCACTGAAGCTTTCTTT. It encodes CASSQDITGSTEAFF.

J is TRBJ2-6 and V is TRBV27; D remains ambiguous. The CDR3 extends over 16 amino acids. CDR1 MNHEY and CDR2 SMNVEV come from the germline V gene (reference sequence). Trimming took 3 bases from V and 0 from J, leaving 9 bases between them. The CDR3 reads CASSFLANSGANVLTF. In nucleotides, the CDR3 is TGTGCCAGCAGTTTTTTGGCAAACTCTGGGGCCAACGTCCTGACTTTC.

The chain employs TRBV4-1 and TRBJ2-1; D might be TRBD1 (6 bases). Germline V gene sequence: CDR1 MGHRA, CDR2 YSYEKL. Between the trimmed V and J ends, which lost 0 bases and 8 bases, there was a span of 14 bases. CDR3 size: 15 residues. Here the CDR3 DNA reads TGCGCCAGCAGCCAAGATAGGGGGTTGAGGTATGAGCAGTTCTTC. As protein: CASSQDRGLRYEQFF.

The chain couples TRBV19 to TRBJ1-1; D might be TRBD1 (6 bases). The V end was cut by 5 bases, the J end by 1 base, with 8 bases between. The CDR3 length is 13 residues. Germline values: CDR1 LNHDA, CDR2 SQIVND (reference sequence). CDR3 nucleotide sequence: TGTGCCAGTAGTGCACAGGGGAACACTGAAGCTTTCTTT. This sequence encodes CASSAQGNTEAFF.

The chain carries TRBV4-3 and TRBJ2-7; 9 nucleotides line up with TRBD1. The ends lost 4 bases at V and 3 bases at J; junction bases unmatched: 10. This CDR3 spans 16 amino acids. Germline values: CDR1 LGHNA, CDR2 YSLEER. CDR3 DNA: TGCGCCAGCAGCCCGGATGGGACAGGGAGGATCTACGAGCAGTACTTC. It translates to CASSPDGTGRIYEQYF.

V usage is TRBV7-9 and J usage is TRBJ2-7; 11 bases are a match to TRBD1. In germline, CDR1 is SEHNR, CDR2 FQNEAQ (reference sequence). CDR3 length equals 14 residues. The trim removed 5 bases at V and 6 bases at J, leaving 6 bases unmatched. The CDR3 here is CASSPWDRGVEQYF. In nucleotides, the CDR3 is TGTGCCAGCAGCCCTTGGGACAGGGGGGTCGAGCAGTACTTC.

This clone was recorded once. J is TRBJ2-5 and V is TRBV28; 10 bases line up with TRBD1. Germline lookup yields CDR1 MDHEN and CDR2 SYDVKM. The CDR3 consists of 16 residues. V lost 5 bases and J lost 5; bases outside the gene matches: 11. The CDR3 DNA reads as TGTGCCAGCAGTCTACACCGGACAGGGGGGCAGGAGACCCAGTACTTC. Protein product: CASSLHRTGGQETQYF.

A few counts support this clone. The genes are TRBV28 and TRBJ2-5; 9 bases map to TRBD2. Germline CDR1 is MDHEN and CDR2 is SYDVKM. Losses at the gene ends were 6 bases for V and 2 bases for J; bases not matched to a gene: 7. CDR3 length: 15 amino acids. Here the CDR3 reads CASRYSGSGQETQYF. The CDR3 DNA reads TGTGCCAGCAGATATAGCGGGAGTGGTCAAGAGACCCAGTACTTC.

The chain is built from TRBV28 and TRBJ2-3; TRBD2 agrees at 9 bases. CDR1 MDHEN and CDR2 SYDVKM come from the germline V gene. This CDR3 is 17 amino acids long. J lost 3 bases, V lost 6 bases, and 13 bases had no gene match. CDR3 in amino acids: CASRPFLAGVRTDTQYF. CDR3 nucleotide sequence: TGTGCCAGCAGGCCGTTCTTAGCGGGAGTTAGGACAGATACGCAGTATTTT.

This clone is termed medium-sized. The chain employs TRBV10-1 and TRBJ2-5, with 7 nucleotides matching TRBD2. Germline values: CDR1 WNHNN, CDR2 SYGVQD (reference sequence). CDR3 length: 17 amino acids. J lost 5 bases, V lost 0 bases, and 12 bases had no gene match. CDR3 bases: TGCGCCAGCAGTGAGTCGGGGGGGACCTCCACCACCGAGACCCAGTACTTC. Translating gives CASSESGGTSTTETQYF.

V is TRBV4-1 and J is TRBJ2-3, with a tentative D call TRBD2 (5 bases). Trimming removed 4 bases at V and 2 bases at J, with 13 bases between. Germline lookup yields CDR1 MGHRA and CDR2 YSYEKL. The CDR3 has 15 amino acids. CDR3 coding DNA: TGCGCCAGCAGCCTTCAGCGGTATAACACAGATACGCAGTATTTT. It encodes CASSLQRYNTDTQYF.

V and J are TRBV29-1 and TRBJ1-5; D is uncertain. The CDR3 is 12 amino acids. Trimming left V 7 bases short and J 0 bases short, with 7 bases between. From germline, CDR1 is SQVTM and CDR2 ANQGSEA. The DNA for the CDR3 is TGCAGCGCGATCTATAGCAATCAGCCCCAGCATTTT. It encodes CSAIYSNQPQHF.